One and the same sample provided the 10 T cell receptor beta chains below, sequenced in a study of blood T cell repertoires in COVID-19. Libraries were prepared by immunoSEQ multiplex PCR; TCRdb keeps only in-frame clonotypes and omits some of them. This sample has around 180,000 clones, with around two thirds found just once. Sequences were obtained from peripheral blood. These receptors were obtained from a woman older than 75 with acute or convalescent COVID-19.

V is TRBV20-1 and J is TRBJ2-5, with D possibly being TRBD1 (6 bases). The V gene lost 3 bases and the J gene lost 1 base, with 12 bases spanning the gap. The germline CDR1 and CDR2 sequences are DFQATT and SNEGSKA (reference sequence). This CDR3 comprises 14 residues. DNA of the CDR3: TGCAGTGCTAGTCTACAGGGAGCCCAAGAGACCCAGTACTTC. Translating it yields CSASLQGAQETQYF.

J is TRBJ1-1 and V is TRBV5-6, with TRBD1 matching 10 bases. The V and J ends lost 0 bases and 11 bases, in that order; junction bases with no gene match: 10. This CDR3 has 15 residues. Germline V gives CDR1 SGHDT, CDR2 YYEEEE. In DNA form, the CDR3 reads TGTGCCAGCAGCTTGGCGGGACAGGGGTACGAGTGGGCTTTCTTT. Protein sequence: CASSLAGQGYEWAFF.

This clone was detected once. This chain uses TRBV29-1 with TRBJ2-3; 8 positions agree with TRBD2. V trimming: 3 bases; J trimming: 4 bases; junction bases outside the gene matches: 9. This CDR3 contains 15 residues. The germline V gene encodes CDR1 SQVTM and CDR2 ANQGSEA. The CDR3 loop is CSVDGTSGGPDTQYF. The CDR3 DNA follows: TGCAGCGTTGACGGGACTAGTGGAGGTCCAGATACGCAGTATTTT.

This clone has just a few counts. CDR3 sequence: CASTEKLSGSVNEQFF. CDR3 DNA sequence: TGTGCCAGCACCGAGAAGTTAAGCGGGAGTGTAAATGAGCAGTTCTTC. V and J are TRBV7-7 and TRBJ2-1; 8 nucleotides match TRBD2. Germline CDR1 and CDR2: SSHAT and FNYEAQ (reference sequence). The CDR3 sequence is 16 residues long. The V and J ends lost 7 bases and 7 bases, in that order; junction bases with no gene match: 15.

In this sample, this clone turned up many times. The V and J genes are TRBV27 and TRBJ2-3; 9 bases match TRBD2. With 5 bases clipped from V and 0 bases from J, the junction kept 6 bases outside the gene matches. This CDR3 is built from 16 residues. From germline, CDR1 is MNHEY and CDR2 SMNVEV (reference sequence). DNA of the CDR3: TGTGCCAGCAGTCCGTTAGCGGGAGTTAGCACAGATACGCAGTATTTT. It specifies CASSPLAGVSTDTQYF.

This clone was detected a few times. The V gene is TRBV3-1 (or the pseudogene TRBV3-2), the J gene TRBJ1-5, with D tentatively TRBD1 (5 bases). This CDR3 is 14 amino acids long. Germline loops: CDR1 LGHDT, CDR2 YNNKEL (reference sequence). Trimming left V 5 bases short and J 3 bases short, with 11 bases between. The CDR3 DNA sequence: TGTGCCAGCAGCTCAGGGTTGGTCAATCAGCCCCAGCATTTT. It yields the protein CASSSGLVNQPQHF.

The chain couples TRBV27 to TRBJ1-1; D unresolved. Germline assignment: CDR1 MNHEY and CDR2 SMNVEV (reference sequence). Trimming took 8 bases from V and 1 from J, leaving 14 bases between them. This CDR3 is built from 14 residues. The CDR3 DNA follows: TGTGCCAGCCGGCGGGTAGGGTGGAACACTGAAGCTTTCTTT. This gives the protein CASRRVGWNTEAFF.

The rearrangement links TRBV7-2 to TRBJ1-1, with D possibly matching TRBD1 (6 bases). This CDR3 comprises 13 residues. Germline V gene data show CDR1 as SGHTA and CDR2 as FQGNSA. Trimming pared 4 bases from V and 11 bases from J, leaving 17 bases between. The CDR3 loop is CASSSAGAVKAFF. The CDR3 nucleotides read TGTGCCAGCAGCTCAGCGGGGGCAGTTAAGGCTTTCTTT. The full variable domain, in which reference TRBV7-2 and TRBJ1-1 provide the parts outside the CDR3, is GAGVSQSPSNKVTEKGKDVELRCDPISGHTALYWYRQSLGQGLEFLIYFQGNSAPDKSGLPSDRFSAERTGGSVSTLTIQRTQQEDSAVYLCASSSAGAVKAFFGQGTRLTVV.

The V and J genes are TRBV28 and TRBJ2-5, with 8 bases that match TRBD2. The CDR3 runs 17 residues. Germline CDR1 and CDR2: MDHEN and SYDVKM. The trim removed 8 bases at V and 5 bases at J, leaving 19 bases unmatched. The CDR3 region has the DNA TGTGCCAGCTCCTCCACTGCGGCGCGGGAGGAGGGGGAGACCCAGTACTTC. Translated: CASSSTAAREEGETQYF.

This chain connects TRBV9 to TRBJ2-7, with TRBD1 matching over 7 bases. The V segment lost 3 bases and the J segment 6 bases; nucleotides outside the gene matches: 12. The CDR3 has 15 residues. The germline V gene encodes CDR1 SGDLS and CDR2 YYNGEE. The CDR3 DNA reads as TGTGCCAGCAGCGCGGGGACAGCTGATGGGGGCGAGCAGTACTTC. It translates to CASSAGTADGGEQYF.